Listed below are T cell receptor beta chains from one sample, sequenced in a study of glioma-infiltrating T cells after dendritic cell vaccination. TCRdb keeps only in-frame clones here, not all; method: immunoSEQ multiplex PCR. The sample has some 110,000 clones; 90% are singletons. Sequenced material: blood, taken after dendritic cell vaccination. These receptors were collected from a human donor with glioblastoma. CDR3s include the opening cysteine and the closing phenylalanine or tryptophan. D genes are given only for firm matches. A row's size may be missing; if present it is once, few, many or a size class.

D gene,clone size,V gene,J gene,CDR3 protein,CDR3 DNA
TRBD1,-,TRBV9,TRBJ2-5,CASSVGGTGHQETQYF,TGTGCCAGCAGCGTAGGAGGGACAGGGCATCAAGAGACCCAGTACTTC
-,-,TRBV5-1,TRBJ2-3,CASSPEASDTDTQYF,TGCGCCAGCAGCCCGGAGGCTAGCGACACAGATACGCAGTATTTT
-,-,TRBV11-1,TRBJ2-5,CASSPLAVQETQYF,TGTGCCAGCAGTCCGTTAGCTGTCCAAGAGACCCAGTACTTC
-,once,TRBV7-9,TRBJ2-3,CASSLAGWGTDTQYF,TGTGCCAGCAGCTTGGCAGGTTGGGGCACAGATACGCAGTATTTT
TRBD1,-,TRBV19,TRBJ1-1,CASSILTGGLTEAFF,TGTGCCAGTAGTATCCTAACAGGGGGCCTCACTGAAGCTTTCTTT
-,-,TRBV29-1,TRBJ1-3,CSVNTGPGNTIYF,TGCAGCGTAAACACAGGGCCTGGAAACACCATATATTTT
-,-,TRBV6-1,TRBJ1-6,CASRQTGYNSPLHF,TGTGCCAGCAGACAGACAGGTTATAATTCACCCCTCCACTTT
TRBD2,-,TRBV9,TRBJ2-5,CASSETSGGSETQYF,TGTGCCAGCAGCGAAACTAGCGGGGGTTCGGAGACCCAGTACTTC
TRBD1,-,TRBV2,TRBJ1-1,CASIRQGGNTEAFF,TGTGCCAGCATCCGACAGGGGGGGAACACTGAAGCTTTCTTT
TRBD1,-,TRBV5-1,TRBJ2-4,CASSLTGDNIQYF,TGCGCCAGCAGCTTGACAGGGGATAACATTCAGTACTTC
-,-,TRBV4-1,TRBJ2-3,CASSPMASTSDTQYF,TGCGCCAGCAGCCCCATGGCTAGCACATCGGATACGCAGTATTTT
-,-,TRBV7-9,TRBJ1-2,CASSPVAANYGYTF,TGTGCCAGCAGCCCCGTTGCAGCTAACTATGGCTACACCTTC
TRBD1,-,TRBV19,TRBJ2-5,CASSSDRDGETQYF,TGTGCCAGTAGTTCGGACAGGGACGGGGAGACCCAGTACTTC
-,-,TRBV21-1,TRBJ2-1,CASSKGTPHLPSYNEQFF,TGTGCCAGCAGCAAAGGCACCCCACATCTCCCCTCCTACAATGAGCAGTTCTTC
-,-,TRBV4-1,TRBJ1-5,CASSQEGHNQPQHF,TGCGCCAGCAGCCAAGAAGGACATAATCAGCCCCAGCATTTT
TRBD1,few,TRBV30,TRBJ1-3,CAWSPLRQGAGNTIYF,TGTGCCTGGAGTCCCCTTCGGCAGGGGGCTGGAAACACCATATATTTT
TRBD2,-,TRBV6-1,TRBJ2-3,CASSVSLAGGVDTQYF,TGTGCCAGCAGTGTTTCCCTAGCGGGAGGTGTAGATACGCAGTATTTT
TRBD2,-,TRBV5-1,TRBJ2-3,CASSLLAGGADTQYF,TGCGCCAGCAGCCTATTAGCGGGAGGGGCAGATACGCAGTATTTT
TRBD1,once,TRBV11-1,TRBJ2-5,CASSLGTGDQETQYF,TGTGCCAGCAGCTTAGGGACAGGGGATCAAGAGACCCAGTACTTC
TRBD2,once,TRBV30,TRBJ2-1,CAWSVLASGNNEQFF,TGTGCCTGGAGTGTACTCGCTAGCGGGAACAATGAGCAGTTCTTC
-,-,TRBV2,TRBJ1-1,CASSAEGGGYTEAFF,TGTGCCAGCAGTGCTGAGGGGGGGGGTTACACTGAAGCTTTCTTT
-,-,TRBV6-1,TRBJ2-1,CASIGASLGEQFF,TGTGCCAGCATTGGGGCCAGTTTGGGTGAGCAGTTCTTC
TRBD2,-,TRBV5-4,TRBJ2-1,CASRRTSSNEQFF,TGTGCCAGCAGAAGGACTAGCAGCAATGAGCAGTTCTTC
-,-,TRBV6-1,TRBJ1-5,CASSPRAGAGQPQHF,TGTGCCAGCAGTCCCCGGGCGGGGGCAGGGCAGCCCCAGCATTTT
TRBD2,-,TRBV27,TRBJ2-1,CASSYGPTSGTYNEQFF,TGTGCCAGCAGTTACGGGCCGACTAGCGGGACCTACAATGAGCAGTTCTTC
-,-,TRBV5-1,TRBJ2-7,CASSLGEGGTVQYF,TGCGCCAGCAGCTTGGGGGAGGGGGGTACGGTGCAGTACTTC
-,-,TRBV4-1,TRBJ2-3,CASSQVGAGTDTQYF,TGCGCCAGCAGCCAAGTGGGGGCAGGCACAGATACGCAGTATTTT
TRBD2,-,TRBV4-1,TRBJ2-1,CASSQVERGGLDEQFF,TGCGCCAGCAGCCAAGTTGAACGGGGGGGCCTTGATGAGCAGTTCTTC
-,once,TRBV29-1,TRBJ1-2,CSVEGGRVDGYTF,TGCAGCGTTGAAGGTGGCAGGGTGGATGGCTACACCTTC
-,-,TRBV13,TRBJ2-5,CASSLDGGRRTQYF,TGTGCCAGCAGCTTAGACGGGGGGCGTAGGACCCAGTACTTC
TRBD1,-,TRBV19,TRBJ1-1,CASSRAGQGSVEAFF,TGTGCCAGTAGTCGAGCCGGACAGGGGTCCGTTGAAGCTTTCTTT
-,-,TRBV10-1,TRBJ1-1,CASSEGGLGSTEAFF,TGCGCCAGCAGTGAAGGTGGGCTCGGAAGCACTGAAGCTTTCTTT
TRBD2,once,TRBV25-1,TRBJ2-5,CASSPGAGDQETQYF,TGTGCCAGCAGCCCGGGAGCGGGAGACCAAGAGACCCAGTACTTC
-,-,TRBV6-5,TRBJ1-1,CASRALEVANTEAFF,TGTGCCAGCAGGGCTTTGGAGGTCGCGAACACTGAAGCTTTCTTT
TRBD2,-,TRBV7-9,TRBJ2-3,CASRRGSTDTQYF,TGTGCCAGCAGGCGGGGGAGCACAGATACGCAGTATTTT
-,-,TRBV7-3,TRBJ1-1,CASSSPPPRPPWSFF,TGTGCCAGCAGCTCTCCCCCTCCTCGACCGCCTTGGAGTTTCTTT
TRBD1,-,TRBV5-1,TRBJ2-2,CASSPGQTHTGELFF,TGCGCCAGCAGCCCGGGACAGACCCACACCGGGGAGCTGTTTTTT
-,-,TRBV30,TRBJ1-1,CAWSADGEAFF,TGTGCCTGGAGTGCTGACGGGGAAGCTTTCTTT
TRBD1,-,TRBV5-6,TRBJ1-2,CASSQRDRGSYGYTF,TGTGCCAGCAGCCAGAGGGACAGGGGGTCCTATGGCTACACCTTC
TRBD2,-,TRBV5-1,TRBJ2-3,CASSQPSGSNSDTQYF,TGCGCCAGCAGCCAACCTAGCGGGAGCAACTCAGATACGCAGTATTTT
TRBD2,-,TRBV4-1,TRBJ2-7,CASSQELADSYEQYF,TGCGCCAGCAGCCAAGAACTAGCGGACTCCTACGAGCAGTACTTC
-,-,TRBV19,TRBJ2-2,CASSIPSGELFF,TGTGCCAGTAGTATTCCCAGCGGGGAGCTGTTTTTT
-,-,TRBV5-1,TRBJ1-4,CASSLIRGTNEKLFF,TGCGCCAGCAGCTTGATAAGGGGCACTAATGAAAAACTGTTTTTT
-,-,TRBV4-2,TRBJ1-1,CASSQNYRARFSEAFF,TGTGCCAGCAGCCAAAATTACAGGGCACGATTTAGTGAAGCTTTCTTT
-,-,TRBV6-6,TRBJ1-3,CASSSSESGNTIYF,TGTGCCAGCAGCTCCTCGGAGTCTGGAAACACCATATATTTT
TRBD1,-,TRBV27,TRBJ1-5,CASSLSTGAQPQHF,TGTGCCAGCAGTTTATCGACAGGGGCTCAGCCCCAGCATTTT
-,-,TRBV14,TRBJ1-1,CASSLDRLKAFF,TGTGCCAGCAGCTTAGACAGGTTAAAAGCTTTCTTT
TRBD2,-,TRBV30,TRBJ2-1,CAWISGLALHNEQFF,TGTGCCTGGATCTCGGGACTAGCTCTACACAATGAGCAGTTCTTC
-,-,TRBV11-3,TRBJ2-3,CASSLGGRRTDTQYF,TGTGCCAGCAGCTTAGGGGGGCGCCGCACAGATACGCAGTATTTT
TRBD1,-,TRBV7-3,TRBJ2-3,CASSLQGAGDTQYF,TGTGCCAGCAGCTTACAGGGGGCCGGGGATACGCAGTATTTT